Shown below are 26 T cell receptor delta chains from a single sample sequenced in a study of γδ T cells in repeated Plasmodium falciparum infection. TCRdb reran clone calling via CATT on the multiplex PCR reads. The table includes tens of thousands of delta-chain clones, 1.5% to 2% detected once. Flow sorting of PBMC yielded separate Vgamma9/Vdelta2+ and Vdelta2-negative gammadelta T cell populations for bulk repertoire analysis. Material for sequencing was gamma-delta T cells from blood. These receptors came from a pool of human donors (malaria-infected and uninfected, not separated).

The CDR3 DNA reads as TGTGCTCTTGGGGAACATCCTCTGGGGGTCTCGTACACCGATAAACTCATCTTT. Its translation: CALGEHPLGVSYTDKLIF. J is TRDJ1 and V is TRDV1; 7 nucleotides match TRDD3. The J gene, left out of TCRdb, was set here by checking the DNA against germline. CDR1 TSWWSYY and CDR2 QGS come from the germline V gene. The V segment lost 1 base and the J segment 0 bases; nucleotides outside the gene matches: 11. The CDR3 is made up of 18 amino acids.

This clone was seen a few times. This likely reflects a read error, since a far larger clone is one base away. This CDR3 is also generated by other DNA sequences in the sample. The V gene call reads TRDV1; no J gene was called; TRDD3, as called in the table, went unchecked against the DNA. Germline CDR1 and CDR2: TSWWSYY and QGS. The CDR3 has 20 amino acids. This CDR3 reads CALGGAHGLGDTRGADKLIF. The CDR3 region has the DNA TGTGCTCTTGGGGGAGCCCATGGGTTGGGGGATACAAGAGGTGCCGATAAGCTCATCTTT.

About this clone: The protein TCRdb lists belongs to a much larger clone and differs from this DNA's translation at residue 13, which points to a read error; the protein shown is made from the DNA. CDR3 protein: CALGDLLSFKFTGKLIF. As DNA, the CDR3 is TGTGCTCTTGGGGATCTACTTTCCTTCAAGTTTACCGGTAAACTCATCTTT. The V gene is TRDV1, the J gene TRDJ1, with D tentatively TRDD2 (5 bases). TCRdb records no J gene; here it was assigned by comparing the DNA to germline. Germline V gives CDR1 TSWWSYY, CDR2 QGS. The CDR3 totals 17 residues.

This clone was seen a handful of times. A read error may produce the germline difference seen at one junction end. The chain links TRDV1 to TRDJ1, with 10 bases fitting TRDD3. In germline, CDR1 is TSWWSYY, CDR2 QGS. The CDR3 runs 23 residues. CDR3 in DNA: TGTGCTCTTAGGGAACTATTGGCCTGTGGGGTGGGGGATACAGGCCGGTACACCGATAAACTCATCTTT. Residues: CALRELLACGVGDTGRYTDKLIF.

As regards this clone: TCRdb's protein, taken from a much larger clone, differs from this DNA's translation at residue 11, likely owing to a read error; the protein displayed comes from the DNA. V usage is TRDV1 and J usage is TRDJ1, with 8 bases lining up with TRDD3. Germline V gene data show CDR1 as TSWWSYY and CDR2 as QGS. The CDR3 is made up of 17 amino acids. Losses at the gene ends were 2 bases for V and 3 bases for J; bases not matched to a gene: 11. CDR3 nucleotides: TGTGCTCTTGGGGAAGCTGTGTACTGGGGGGTGGCCGATAAACTCATCTTT. It is translated as CALGEAVYWGVADKLIF.

In regard to this clone: A far bigger clonotype differs at one base, so this is likely a read error. The same CDR3 is also encoded by other DNA sequences in this sample. The V gene is listed as TRDV1; no J gene was called; the table calls TRDD3, which could not be checked here. CDR1 TSWWSYY and CDR2 QGS come from the germline V gene. The CDR3 contains 17 residues. For the CDR3, the DNA is TGTGCTCTTGGGGAACGTACGTTAGGGTTCCCCACCGATAAGCTCATCTTT. Translated, it gives CALGERTLGFPTDKLIF.

A note on this clone: A far larger clone is just one base off, so this is likely a read error. This CDR3 is also generated by other DNA sequences in the sample. J gene calling gave no result, while the V gene is TRDV1; TRDD3 reflects the table's D call only, with no check against the DNA. CDR1 is TSWWSYY and CDR2 is QGS in the germline V gene. This CDR3 is 19 amino acids long. In nucleotides, the CDR3 is TGTGCTCTTGGGGAATTCTCTAAAAGATTCCGTACTGGGTTTAAGGAGCTCATCTTT. Protein: CALGEFSKRFRTGFKELIF.

This clone appeared a few times. TCRdb assigns this DNA the protein of a much larger clone, which departs from its translation at residue 5; this likely reflects a read error, and the protein shown comes from translating the DNA. The chain links TRDV1 to TRDJ1; D remains unclear. TCRdb is silent on the J gene; assignment here came from matching the DNA to germline. Trimming took 5 bases from V and 1 from J, leaving 29 bases between them. CDR1 and CDR2 from the germline V gene are TSWWSYY and QGS. CDR3 length: 20 amino acids. The CDR3 loop reads CALGKPSSLPVLSLTDKLIF. In DNA form, the CDR3 reads TGTGCTCTTGGGAAACCCTCTTCGCTACCGGTACTCTCTCTCACCGATAAACTCATCTTT.

This clone was observed many times. Other DNA sequences from this sample encode an identical CDR3 as well. The chain has TRDV1 and TRDJ1, with 11 bases lining up with TRDD3. The V gene end was trimmed by 7 bases and the J gene end by 4 bases; junction bases not matched to a gene: 11. The length of the CDR3 is 16 residues. Germline assignment: CDR1 TSWWSYY and CDR2 QGS. CDR3 DNA: TGTGCTCTTGAGAGGTTGCTGGGGGATACTGGCGATAAACTCATCTTT. This sequence encodes CALERLLGDTGDKLIF.

This clone has more than one count but fewer than ten. TCRdb's listed protein matches a much larger clone and diverges from this DNA's translation at residue 13, likely through a read error; the protein shown comes from the DNA. The chain recombines TRDV1 with TRDJ1; possibly TRDD3 for D (6 bases). The germline V gene has CDR1 TSWWSYY and CDR2 QGS. The CDR3 length is 24 residues. The V end was cut by 0 bases, the J end by 7 bases, with 42 bases between. CDR3 nucleotide sequence: TGTGCTCTTGGGGAACTAGGATTGCCTTTGAACTCCCCTAGTCTTGGGGATCCCTCCCTTAAACTCATCTTT. The encoded protein is CALGELGLPLNSPSLGDPSLKLIF.

This clone occurred a few times. TCRdb records a much larger clone's protein for this DNA, with a difference at residue 6 that likely arises from a read error; the protein given is the translation of the DNA. The J gene is TRDJ1, the V gene TRDV3; D unclear. Per the germline V gene, CDR1 is TVYSNPD and CDR2 is GDNSRS (reference sequence). The V end lost 1 base, the J end lost 4 bases, and 19 bases lay between the germline ends. The length of the CDR3 is 15 residues. In DNA form, the CDR3 reads TGTGCCTTTATTGCGAGGGTCTGGAGAAGCGATAAACTCATCTTT. Protein product: CAFIARVWRSDKLIF.

This clone was seen a handful of times. The protein TCRdb lists belongs to a much larger clone and differs from this DNA's translation at residue 5, which points to a read error; the protein shown is made from the DNA. The J gene is TRDJ1, the V gene TRDV1; D not certain. The J gene, missing from TCRdb, was assigned here through DNA to germline matching. Trimming removed 5 bases from V and 1 base from J, with 20 bases in between. CDR3 length: 17 residues. Germline V CDR1 and CDR2: TSWWSYY, QGS. CDR3 sequence (DNA): TGTGCTCTTGGGAAACGTACGTTAGGGTTCCCCACCGATAAACTCATCTTT. It yields the protein CALGKRTLGFPTDKLIF.

Turning to this clone: TCRdb records a much larger clone's protein for this DNA, with a difference at residue 3 that likely arises from a read error; the protein given is the translation of the DNA. This chain links TRDV1 with TRDJ1; either TRDD2 or TRDD3 may supply D (6 bases each). The J gene, missing from TCRdb, was assigned here through DNA to germline matching. The germline V gene encodes CDR1 TSWWSYY and CDR2 QGS. The CDR3 has 15 residues. The CDR3 protein is CAPGDTAFPTYKLIF. For the CDR3, the DNA is TGTGCTCCTGGGGACACGGCCTTCCCGACTTATAAACTCATCTTT.

In its sample, this clone is medium-sized. The sample holds other DNA sequences that translate to the same CDR3. The V gene is TRDV2, the J gene TRDJ1; 13 nucleotides match TRDD3. The V gene end was trimmed by 7 bases and the J gene end by 1 base; junction bases not matched to a gene: 26. The CDR3 consists of 22 residues. Per germline, CDR1 GEAIGNYY and CDR2 EKD. CDR3 sequence: CAWLFLCSRTGGYGVCTDKLIF. The CDR3 DNA reads as TGTGCCTGGCTATTTCTTTGCTCTCGGACTGGGGGATACGGAGTATGCACCGATAAACTCATCTTT.

This clone has a handful of counts. A far more abundant clone sits one base away, making this likely a read error. The sample has other DNA sequences that encode this CDR3 too. The rearrangement links TRDV1 to TRDJ1, with 10 bases lining up with TRDD3. The J gene was missing in TCRdb and was found by matching the end of the DNA to germline. CDR1 TSWWSYY and CDR2 QGS come from the germline V gene. V dropped 2 bases and J dropped 8; count of bases not matched to a gene: 26. CDR3 size: 21 residues. The CDR3: CALGEIGLNTLTGGCSDKLIF. In DNA form, the CDR3 reads TGTGCTCTTGGGGAAATTGGCCTAAATACCCTTACTGGGGGATGTTCAGACAAACTCATCTTT.

In this sample, this clone turned up a few times. TCRdb lists the protein of a much larger clone for this DNA, which differs at residue 6, so this is likely a read error; the protein given here is translated from the DNA itself. The chain carries TRDV1 and TRDJ1; the match to TRDD3 covers 11 bases. TCRdb is silent on the J gene; assignment here came from matching the DNA to germline. CDR1 and CDR2 from the germline V gene are TSWWSYY and QGS. Trimming took 9 bases from V and 2 from J; bases not matched to a gene: 26. The CDR3 runs to 21 residues. The CDR3 spells CALTPDPYCDLLGDKTDKLIF. The CDR3 DNA follows: TGTGCTCTGACCCCAGACCCTTACTGTGATTTACTGGGGGATAAGACCGATAAACTCATCTTT.

This clone showed up many times. Other DNA sequences in the same sample also yield this CDR3. The rearrangement links TRDV1 to TRDJ1; D is unclear. With 4 bases removed from V and 8 bases from J, the gap between germline ends came to 5 bases. Per germline, CDR1 TSWWSYY and CDR2 QGS. The CDR3 is 10 residues long. The CDR3 loop is CALGVRKLIF. CDR3 in DNA: TGTGCTCTTGGGGTAAGGAAACTCATCTTT.

About this clone itself: TCRdb pairs this DNA with a much larger clone's protein that differs at residue 14, likely a read error; the protein shown was translated from the DNA. The gene calls are TRDV2 and TRDJ1; 11 nucleotides align to TRDD3. The J gene was missing in TCRdb and was found by matching the end of the DNA to germline. Germline CDR1 is GEAIGNYY and CDR2 is EKD. CDR3 length equals 17 residues. The CDR3 region is CACDLLGDNVNADELIF. In DNA form, the CDR3 reads TGTGCCTGTGACTTACTGGGGGATAACGTAAATGCCGATGAACTCATCTTT.

With respect to this clone: This may be a read error, as it is one base from a much larger clone. Other nucleotide sequences in the sample specify the same CDR3. The J gene went uncalled, whereas the V gene is TRDV2; whether TRDD3, the table's D call, matches the DNA was not checked. The CDR3 loop spans 17 amino acids. Germline V gene lookup returns CDR1 GEAIGNYY and CDR2 EKD. As DNA, the CDR3 is TGTGCCTGTGACACCGGTACTGGGGGATGGGACACCGATAAACTCATCTTC. Translated, it gives CACDTGTGGWDTDKLIF.

At least ten counts were recorded for this clone. Additional DNA sequences in this sample encode the identical CDR3. The rearrangement links TRDV2 to TRDJ1; D is unresolved. Per the germline V gene, CDR1 is GEAIGNYY and CDR2 is EKD. CDR3 size: 15 residues. V was shortened by 4 bases and J by 6 bases, with 20 bases between the two germline ends. In nucleotides, the CDR3 is TGTGCCTGTGAACCACTGTTACCGGGAAGCAATAAACTCATCTTT. This sequence encodes CACEPLLPGSNKLIF.

This clone turned up a few times. This DNA's translation differs at residue 12 from TCRdb's protein, which comes from a much larger clone; a read error is likely, and the protein shown is translated from the DNA. The chain is built from TRDV2 and TRDJ2, with 11 positions matching TRDD3. TCRdb carries no J gene annotation; the J gene was assigned here by matching the DNA with germline. CDR3 length: 19 amino acids. Trimming cost V 0 bases and J 1 base; bases outside gene matches: 9. Per germline, CDR1 GEAIGNYY and CDR2 EKD. The CDR3 region has the DNA TGTGCCTGTGACACCGTCTGGCTGGGGGATACATTTTTGACAGCACAACTCTTCTTT. It is translated as CACDTVWLGDTFLTAQLFF.

As for this clone: A far bigger clonotype differs at one base, so this is likely a read error. Other DNA sequences in the sample encode the same CDR3. The chain carries TRDV1 and TRDJ1; TRDD3 matches 8 bases. Germline CDR1 is TSWWSYY and CDR2 is QGS. This CDR3 region has 19 residues. This CDR3 reads CALGKLPLLPLGIPDKLIF. The CDR3 DNA reads TGTGCTCTTGGGAAACTACCCCTCCTCCCACTGGGGATACCCGATAAGCTCATCTTT.

Details on this clone: TCRdb lists the protein of a much larger clone for this DNA, which differs at residue 17, so this is likely a read error; the protein given here is translated from the DNA itself. V gene TRDV1 was called; the J gene was not; the listed D gene, TRDD3, was not tested against the DNA. The CDR3 totals 19 residues. Germline V gene lookup returns CDR1 TSWWSYY and CDR2 QGS. CDR3 DNA: TGTGCTCTTGGGGATCCCTTCCTACGTAGGTGGGGGAGAACCGATAAACCCATCTTT. Protein sequence: CALGDPFLRRWGRTDKPIF.

Details on this clone: The amino acid sequence in TCRdb belongs to a much larger clone and departs from this DNA's translation at residue 6, likely a sequencing read error; the sequence shown is translated from the DNA. V is TRDV1 and J is TRDJ1; TRDD2 or TRDD3 may be the D gene (5 bases each). There are 19 residues in the CDR3. Deletions cut 1 base from V and 3 bases from J, with 24 bases between. The germline gives CDR1 TSWWSYY, CDR2 QGS. CDR3 bases: TGTGCTCTTGGGGAACACAGGGCCTACCCGGGGAGAAAGGCCGATAAACTCATCTTT. Amino acids: CALGEHRAYPGRKADKLIF.

This clone was seen at least ten times. A far bigger clonotype differs at one base, so this is likely a read error. Other nucleotide sequences in the sample specify the same CDR3. The rearrangement links TRDV2 to TRDJ1; 8 bases agree with TRDD3. Germline V gene sequence: CDR1 GEAIGNYY, CDR2 EKD. The CDR3 contains 15 residues. This CDR3 is CACVGLGDNTDKLIF. The CDR3 DNA reads as TGTGCCTGTGTAGGTCTGGGGGACAACACCGATAAACTCATCTTC.

This clone was counted between two and nine times. The chain recombines TRDV2 with TRDJ1; 8 positions match TRDD3. The J gene is absent in TCRdb and was assigned here via DNA matching to germline. V gave up 2 bases and J gave up 4 bases; unmatched junction bases: 8. This CDR3 is 15 amino acids long. Germline-derived CDR1 and CDR2 are GEAIGNYY and EKD. CDR3 coding DNA: TGTGCCTGTGACAGACTGGGGGCCGAAGGCGATAAACTCATCTTT. Translating it yields CACDRLGAEGDKLIF.